Listed below are T cell receptor beta chains from one sample, sequenced in a study of OX40 agonist ivuxolimab in advanced cancers. Only in-frame clones appear in the TCRdb table, and some are missing; sequencing was by immunoSEQ multiplex PCR. The sample consists of about 100,000 clones, around 90% of them appearing once. The sequences come from CD4+ or CD8+ T cells sorted from blood, collected in a trial of the OX40 agonist ivuxolimab. All receptors derive from an adult with an advanced solid tumor such as melanoma, head and neck, liver or kidney cancer. Each CDR3 is given with its conserved first and last residue. D genes are given only for firm matches. Clone size is given for some rows only: seen once, a few or many times, or a class if the clone is expanded.

cdr3_length: 15; d_call: -; clone_size: -; v_call: TRBV18; j_call: TRBJ1-2; cdr3_aa: CASSPPAGGLGGYTF; cdr3_nt: TGTGCCAGCTCACCACCTGCGGGGGGCCTAGGTGGCTACACCTTC
cdr3_length: 15; d_call: -; clone_size: -; v_call: TRBV28; j_call: TRBJ1-2; cdr3_aa: CASSLSFFRVYGYTF; cdr3_nt: TGTGCCAGCAGTTTATCATTTTTTCGCGTCTATGGCTACACCTTC
cdr3_length: 14; d_call: -; clone_size: -; v_call: TRBV30; j_call: TRBJ2-1; cdr3_aa: CAWSSLRGGNEQFF; cdr3_nt: TGTGCCTGGAGTTCTCTGAGGGGGGGCAATGAGCAGTTCTTC
cdr3_length: 12; d_call: -; clone_size: few; v_call: TRBV14; j_call: TRBJ2-7; cdr3_aa: CASSQAHGKQYF; cdr3_nt: TGTGCCAGCAGCCAAGCCCACGGTAAGCAGTACTTC
cdr3_length: 14; d_call: TRBD1; clone_size: -; v_call: TRBV19; j_call: TRBJ1-2; cdr3_aa: CASTTPFDRGGYTF; cdr3_nt: TGTGCCAGTACCACCCCATTTGACAGGGGTGGCTACACCTTC
cdr3_length: 17; d_call: -; clone_size: few; v_call: TRBV5-4; j_call: TRBJ2-7; cdr3_aa: CASSPRTRGAGSYEQYF; cdr3_nt: TGTGCCAGCAGCCCACGTACGAGGGGCGCAGGCTCCTACGAGCAGTACTTC
cdr3_length: 13; d_call: TRBD1; clone_size: once; v_call: TRBV6-1; j_call: TRBJ2-7; cdr3_aa: CASTLTGNYEQYF; cdr3_nt: TGTGCCAGCACCCTGACAGGGAACTACGAGCAGTACTTC
cdr3_length: 15; d_call: TRBD1; clone_size: -; v_call: TRBV7-2; j_call: TRBJ1-4; cdr3_aa: CASSPRTGKNEKLFF; cdr3_nt: TGTGCCAGCAGTCCCCGGACAGGGAAGAATGAAAAACTGTTTTTT
cdr3_length: 12; d_call: -; clone_size: -; v_call: TRBV6-5; j_call: TRBJ1-2; cdr3_aa: CASSISSYGYTF; cdr3_nt: TGTGCCAGCAGTATTTCAAGCTATGGCTACACCTTC
cdr3_length: 15; d_call: TRBD2; clone_size: -; v_call: TRBV28; j_call: TRBJ2-7; cdr3_aa: CASSFRDYPHYEQYF; cdr3_nt: TGTGCCAGCAGTTTTAGGGACTACCCCCACTACGAGCAGTACTTC
cdr3_length: 14; d_call: -; clone_size: -; v_call: TRBV11-2; j_call: TRBJ1-3; cdr3_aa: CASSFGQTGNTIYF; cdr3_nt: TGTGCCAGCAGCTTCGGACAGACTGGAAACACCATATATTTT
cdr3_length: 15; d_call: -; clone_size: -; v_call: TRBV29-1; j_call: TRBJ2-7; cdr3_aa: CSVEDLWQGRNEQYF; cdr3_nt: TGCAGCGTTGAAGATCTTTGGCAGGGGAGGAACGAGCAGTACTTC
cdr3_length: 15; d_call: -; clone_size: -; v_call: TRBV7-2; j_call: TRBJ2-2; cdr3_aa: CASSLVPRGGGELFF; cdr3_nt: TGTGCCAGCAGCTTAGTGCCCAGGGGCGGCGGGGAGCTGTTTTTT
cdr3_length: 13; d_call: -; clone_size: -; v_call: TRBV14; j_call: TRBJ2-1; cdr3_aa: CASSQDYDVEQFF; cdr3_nt: TGTGCCAGCAGCCAAGATTATGATGTAGAGCAGTTCTTC